This TCR beta chain was recorded in a study of metastatic and nonmetastatic thyroid tumors. Study-wide background: It was across blood and tumor or nodule tissue from malignant and benign thyroid patients that repertoires were compared. Study results and caveats: Malignant thyroid tumors reportedly exceeded benign nodules significantly in TCR beta diversity, with the difference appearing in blood and tumor.

The authors' processing: What underpinned the distant-metastasis classifier for papillary thyroid cancer was the set of CDR3 differences across clinicopathological groups. TCRdb reassembled clones from the PCR reads with MiXCR. TCRdb's processing, not the authors' own work, is the source of the V and J calls. The sample has some 32,000 clones; roughly a fifth are singletons. None of the patients had undergone any treatment ahead of thyroid surgery. V gave up 0 bases and J gave up 8 bases; unmatched junction bases: 13. CDR3 size: 17 residues. Germline CDR1 is LNHNV and CDR2 is YYDKDF (reference sequence). This clone was seen more than once but under ten times. Its target is not known.

The receptor was derived from a female donor with papillary thyroid cancer or a benign thyroid nodule (not recorded which). Some clones in this sample may be carry-over from other donors' samples. This chain uses TRBV15 with TRBJ2-1; 7 bases fit TRBD1. Sequenced sample: blood. This CDR3 reads CATSRDQGGPDGDEQFF. CDR3 nucleotide sequence: TGTGCCACCAGCAGAGACCAAGGGGGCCCGGACGGGGATGAGCAGTTCTTC.